This T cell receptor beta chain was captured in a study of blood T cell repertoires in COVID-19. As for the study in general: Collection of acute and convalescent COVID-19 samples took place in the United States, Italy and Spain.

Authors' methods: Cell counts per sample came from amplifying reference gene primers. Profiling relied on immunoSEQ multiplex PCR, and the TCRdb table lists in-frame clones only, not all of them. V, J and clone size reflect that table, while D and trimming were determined from the DNA. The sample lists roughly 200,000 clones; about 91% were seen once. V lost 1 base and J lost 10, with 11 bases in between. CDR1 is SGHNT, CDR2 YENEEA, per germline. The CDR3 runs to 13 residues. Input material: peripheral blood. The clonotype originates from a woman aged 30 to 39 with acute or convalescent COVID-19. This rearrangement joins TRBV11-3 to TRBJ2-1; a weak D match, TRBD1 (6 bases). The DNA of the CDR3 is TGTGCCAGCAGCTTAGCGGACAGTAGGGAGCAGTTCTTC. Protein sequence: CASSLADSREQFF.